These 14 T cell receptor beta chains were sequenced from one sample in a study of beta chain features in type 1 diabetes. The authors reverse transcribed all of the isolated RNA, so sequencing captured expressed TCRB transcripts. Profiling relied on immunoSEQ multiplex PCR, and the TCRdb table lists in-frame clones only, not all of them. Of roughly 400,000 clones listed, around 16% are singletons. Specimen: naive CD4+ T cells from blood. Receptor source: a woman aged 18-30 years in good health.

This clone was seen only a few times. The J gene is TRBJ1-2, the V gene TRBV14; D is uncertain. V lost 0 bases to trimming and J lost 5 bases, with 10 bases between them. CDR1 and CDR2 (germline): SGHDN, FVKESK. There are 14 residues in the CDR3. CDR3 in amino acids: CASSQDPRGYGYTF. CDR3 sequence (DNA): TGTGCCAGCAGCCAAGATCCTCGGGGTTATGGCTACACCTTC.

The rearrangement joins TRBV27 to TRBJ1-5, with TRBD1 matching over 7 bases. V lost 3 bases, J lost 1 base, and 6 bases stayed unmatched. CDR1 MNHEY and CDR2 SMNVEV come from the germline V gene (reference sequence). The CDR3 is 16 amino acids. The CDR3 loop reads CASSFRGDRSNQPQHF. In DNA form, the CDR3 reads TGTGCCAGCAGTTTCAGGGGGGATCGGAGCAATCAGCCCCAGCATTTT.

The chain recombines TRBV29-1 with TRBJ1-2, with TRBD1 matching 9 bases. J gave up 4 bases and V 6 bases, and 3 bases lay outside the gene matches. Germline V lookup: CDR1 SQVTM, CDR2 ANQGSEA. The CDR3 sequence is 12 residues long. This chain's CDR3 is CSVGQGVYGYTF. In DNA, the CDR3 is TGCAGCGTGGGACAGGGAGTCTATGGCTACACCTTC.

This chain joins TRBV29-1 and TRBJ2-7; no clear D gene. Germline V gene lookup returns CDR1 SQVTM and CDR2 ANQGSEA. V was trimmed by 7 bases and J by 4 bases, leaving 8 bases between them. The CDR3 spans 10 residues. CDR3: CSAYTYEQYF. CDR3 in DNA: TGCAGCGCCTATACGTACGAGCAGTACTTC.

The V and J genes are TRBV11-2 and TRBJ2-1; 9 bases are a match to TRBD2. CDR1 is SGHAT and CDR2 is FQNNGV in the germline V gene. The CDR3 is made up of 16 amino acids. Trimming took 1 base from V and 10 from J; bases not matched to a gene: 11. The CDR3, as DNA: TGTGCCAGCAGCTTAGTTGGGATAGCGGGAGAAAAGGAGCAGTTCTTC. The encoded protein is CASSLVGIAGEKEQFF.

The chain employs TRBV6-4 and TRBJ2-5, with D possibly being TRBD1 (6 bases). V was trimmed by 6 bases and J by 1 base, leaving 9 bases between them. CDR3 length: 13 amino acids. In germline, CDR1 is MRHNA, CDR2 SNTAGT. The chain's CDR3 is CASSEQGQETQYF. CDR3 bases: TGTGCCAGCAGCGAACAGGGCCAAGAGACCCAGTACTTC.

This chain connects TRBV9 to TRBJ2-7; TRBD1 is a possible D gene (6 bases). The CDR3 sequence is 14 residues long. CDR1 SGDLS and CDR2 YYNGEE come from the germline V gene. Trimming shortened V by 0 bases and J by 7 bases, and 14 bases separated the two germline ends. CDR3 in DNA: TGTGCCAGCAGCGTAGATGACAGGAGAAAGGAGCAGTACTTC. It translates to CASSVDDRRKEQYF.

Remarks on this clone: The sample has other DNA sequences that encode this CDR3 too. This chain connects TRBV18 to TRBJ2-7, with 7 bases fitting TRBD1. CDR3 size: 14 residues. The V gene's germline CDR1 is KGHSH and CDR2 LQKENI. Trimming removed 3 bases from V and 2 bases from J; junction bases left unmatched: 4. CDR3 region: CASSPLGQTYEQYF. In DNA form, the CDR3 reads TGTGCCAGCTCACCCTTGGGACAGACCTACGAGCAGTACTTC.

J is TRBJ1-5 and V is TRBV19; 7 bases fit TRBD1. Germline V CDR1 and CDR2: LNHDA, SQIVND (reference sequence). V shed 3 bases and J 6 bases; nucleotides not matched to a gene: 2. The CDR3 has 13 amino acids. CDR3 in amino acids: CASSMTGFQPQHF. CDR3 nucleotides: TGTGCCAGTAGTATGACAGGGTTTCAGCCCCAGCATTTT. Using reference TRBV19 and TRBJ1-5 for the parts outside the CDR3, the full variable domain is DGGITQSPKYLFRKEGQNVTLSCEQNLNHDAMYWYRQDPGQGLRLIYYSQIVNDFQKGDIAEGYSVSREKKESFPLTVTSAQKNPTAFYLCASSMTGFQPQHFGDGTRLSIL.

This clone was observed a few times. The chain's CDR3 is CAWNDENKLAGSPGEQFF. CDR3 nucleotide sequence: TGTGCCTGGAACGATGAGAACAAACTAGCGGGGTCCCCGGGTGAGCAGTTCTTC. This chain uses TRBV30 with TRBJ2-1, with 10 bases identical to TRBD2. The V gene end was trimmed by 4 bases and the J gene end by 9 bases; junction bases not matched to a gene: 21. The CDR3 runs to 18 residues. Germline lookup yields CDR1 GTSNPN and CDR2 SVGIG (reference sequence). Filled out from reference TRBV30 and TRBJ2-1, the complete variable domain reads SQTIHQWPATLVQPVGSPLSLECTVEGTSNPNLYWYRQAAGRGLQLLFYSVGIGQISSEVPQNLSASRPQDRQFILSSKKLLLSDSGFYLCAWNDENKLAGSPGEQFFGPGTRLTVL.

The chain joins TRBV15 to TRBJ1-1; 11 bases align to TRBD1. Germline CDR1 and CDR2: LNHNV and YYDKDF (reference sequence). The ends lost 2 bases at V and 2 bases at J; junction bases unmatched: 4. The CDR3 length is 16 residues. The CDR3 DNA reads TGTGCCACCAGCAGATCCCGGACAGGGGGCAACACTGAAGCTTTCTTT. It specifies CATSRSRTGGNTEAFF. The full variable domain, rest sourced from reference TRBV15 and TRBJ1-1, is DAMVIQNPRYQVTQFGKPVTLSCSQTLNHNVMYWYQQKSSQAPKLLFHYYDKDFNNEADTPDNFQSRRPNTSFCFLDIRSPGLGDTAMYLCATSRSRTGGNTEAFFGQGTRLTVV.

This chain joins TRBV30 and TRBJ1-3; 7 nucleotides agree with TRBD1. This CDR3 has 17 residues. V was pared by 0 bases and J by 8 bases, with 16 bases of the junction left unmatched. The germline V gene has CDR1 GTSNPN and CDR2 SVGIG (reference sequence). CDR3 nucleotides: TGTGCCTGGAGTGTAATAAGGGGGCTCATGGTCGTGGACACCATATATTTT. This translates into CAWSVIRGLMVVDTIYF. The full variable domain, in which reference TRBV30 and TRBJ1-3 provide the parts outside the CDR3, is SQTIHQWPATLVQPVGSPLSLECTVEGTSNPNLYWYRQAAGRGLQLLFYSVGIGQISSEVPQNLSASRPQDRQFILSSKKLLLSDSGFYLCAWSVIRGLMVVDTIYFGEGSWLTVV.

This clone showed up just a few times. This chain joins TRBV7-9 and TRBJ2-5, with 9 bases matching TRBD2. The ends lost 4 bases at V and 4 bases at J; junction bases unmatched: 13. This CDR3 comprises 17 residues. CDR1 is SEHNR and CDR2 is FQNEAQ in the germline V gene (reference sequence). The CDR3 nucleotides read TGTGCCAGCAGCTCAGAGATGGGACTAGCTTTGGGAGAGACCCAGTACTTC. Its protein is CASSSEMGLALGETQYF.

The V call is TRBV14, the J call TRBJ2-7, with TRBD2 as a possible D gene (5 bases). Trimming left V 1 base short and J 7 bases short, with 17 bases between. The CDR3 consists of 15 residues. CDR1 is SGHDN and CDR2 is FVKESK in the germline V gene. In DNA, the CDR3 is TGTGCCAGCAGCCAAGGCCCGGGATTAATGGGGGAGCAGTACTTC. Protein sequence: CASSQGPGLMGEQYF.